The next 13 T cell receptor beta chains were all read from a single sample in a study of blood T cells in healthy people across ages (dated by TCRdb to about 2015). Receptor amplification or capture employed 5' RACE. Sequencing was carried out with an Illumina HiSeq 2500. The second PCR ran for roughly 7 to 11 cycles and used a J-beta primer mix along with a sample-barcoded 5' primer. TCRdb handled the public reads itself, with Q25 trimming in fastp and clone calling in MiXCR, and kept productive beta chains. For every CDR3 protein sequence, its rows merge into one entry that carries the most common genes and DNA. In all, the sample holds roughly 570,000 distinct CDR3 sequences, and approximately 27% of those were seen once. The ten biggest clones cover around a sixth of the sample. The material sequenced was blood. The source of these receptors is a woman aged 70-85 years in good health.

The chain combines TRBV6-5 with TRBJ1-2, with D possibly TRBD1 on 5 matching bases. Trimming cost V 2 bases and J 1 base, with 17 bases left between them. This CDR3 has 17 residues. Germline-derived CDR1 and CDR2 are MNHEY and SVGAGI. This CDR3 is CASSYGTRGALNYGYTF. CDR3 nucleotide sequence: TGTGCCAGCAGTTACGGGACTCGAGGGGCTCTTAACTATGGCTACACCTTC.

Note on this clonotype: Without the conserved terminal phenylalanine or tryptophan, this CDR3 likely stems from a read error. The chain carries TRBV5-6 and TRBJ1-5; TRBD1 agrees at 8 bases. Germline CDR1 SGHDT, CDR2 YYEEEE. CDR3 length: 14 amino acids. J lost 6 bases, V lost 2 bases, and 4 bases had no gene match. This chain's CDR3 is CASSFSGGGQPQHL. The CDR3, as DNA: TGTGCCAGCAGCTTCTCAGGGGGCGGTCAGCCCCAGCATCTT.

This clonotype showed up just a few times. The CDR3 does not close with the conserved phenylalanine or tryptophan, likely indicating a read error. The rearrangement uses TRBV20-1 and TRBJ1-4; TRBD1 might be the D (6 bases). V was pared by 0 bases and J by 8 bases, with 10 bases between. This CDR3 has 13 amino acids. CDR1 is DFQATT, CDR2 SNEGSKA, per germline (reference sequence). The CDR3 protein is CSAREQGGEKLFL. As DNA, the CDR3 is TGCAGTGCTAGAGAACAGGGAGGAGAAAAACTGTTTCTT.

The chain uses TRBV5-1 and TRBJ1-2; D uncertain. Deletions cut 0 bases from V and 8 bases from J, with 8 bases between. Germline V gene sequence: CDR1 SGHRS, CDR2 YFSETQ. The CDR3 runs 12 residues. The CDR3 DNA sequence: TGCGCCAGCAGCTTGGGCATTGGGGGCTACACCTTC. It specifies CASSLGIGGYTF.

This sequence joins TRBV2 and TRBJ1-5; 7 bases match TRBD1. V lost 7 bases to trimming and J lost 4 bases; unmatched junction nucleotides: 7. This CDR3 comprises 14 residues. Germline values: CDR1 SNHLY, CDR2 FYNNEI. The chain's CDR3 is CASNVRGKNQPQHF. CDR3 nucleotide sequence: TGTGCCAGCAACGTCAGGGGGAAAAATCAGCCCCAGCATTTT.

V and J are TRBV7-2 and TRBJ2-5; 8 bases map to TRBD2. The germline CDR1 and CDR2 sequences are SGHTA and FQGNSA. The V gene end was trimmed by 5 bases and the J gene end by 4 bases; junction bases not matched to a gene: 6. CDR3 size: 14 residues. Written as DNA, the CDR3 is TGTGCCAGCAGCAGGATGGGACTAGGAGAGACCCAGTACTTC. Encoded protein: CASSRMGLGETQYF.

The chain joins TRBV7-9 to TRBJ1-4; TRBD1 might be the D (6 bases). Germline CDR1 SEHNR, CDR2 FQNEAQ (reference sequence). This CDR3 has 14 residues. The V end was cut by 5 bases, the J end by 3 bases, with 10 bases between. CDR3 DNA: TGTGCCAGCAGCCCAGGGGTAGCTAATGAAAAACTGTTTTTT. This translates into CASSPGVANEKLFF.

This rearrangement joins TRBV29-1 to TRBJ2-3; D not certain. Germline lookup yields CDR1 SQVTM and CDR2 ANQGSEA. Trimming removed 1 base from V and 2 bases from J, with 10 bases in between. This CDR3 is built from 14 residues. CDR3 DNA: TGCAGCGTTGAAGGTACGGGTCTCACAGATACGCAGTATTTT. Translation gives CSVEGTGLTDTQYF.

The rearrangement uses TRBV7-2 and TRBJ1-2; 7 nucleotides line up with TRBD1. CDR1 SGHTA and CDR2 FQGNSA come from the germline V gene. The CDR3 spans 15 residues. V dropped 4 bases and J dropped 2; count of bases not matched to a gene: 7. The CDR3 nucleotides read TGTGCCAGCAGCTGGATGGACAGGCCGAACTATGGCTACACCTTC. Amino acid sequence: CASSWMDRPNYGYTF.

This clonotype was detected ten times or more. The rearrangement uses TRBV4-3 and TRBJ2-1, with 9 bases fitting TRBD2. The trim removed 1 base at V and 8 bases at J, leaving 9 bases unmatched. Germline V gene sequence: CDR1 LGHNA, CDR2 YSLEER. The CDR3 sequence is 16 residues long. Here the CDR3 reads CASSQGAGGPFDEQFF. The CDR3 region has the DNA TGCGCCAGCAGCCAAGGCGCGGGGGGGCCGTTTGATGAGCAGTTCTTC.

The rearrangement links TRBV6-6 to TRBJ2-7, with 9 bases that match TRBD1. The CDR3 has 15 amino acids. The V gene end was trimmed by 3 bases and the J gene end by 5 bases; junction bases not matched to a gene: 8. Looked up from germline, CDR1 is MNHNY and CDR2 is SVGAGI (reference sequence). CDR3 coding DNA: TGTGCCAGCAGTTATGAAGGGACAGGGCGGAACGAGCAGTACTTC. It encodes CASSYEGTGRNEQYF.

This chain joins TRBV30 and TRBJ1-4, with D maybe TRBD1 (5 bases). The CDR3 totals 15 residues. V was trimmed by 0 bases and J by 5 bases, leaving 13 bases between them. Germline loops: CDR1 GTSNPN, CDR2 SVGIG (reference sequence). The CDR3 nucleotides are TGTGCCTGGAGTGTACAGGCAGGAGGAAATGAAAAACTGTTTTTT. Its translation: CAWSVQAGGNEKLFF.

There are many counts of this clonotype. The chain joins TRBV10-3 to TRBJ2-5, with 9 bases matching TRBD2. The trim removed 5 bases at V and 6 bases at J, leaving 7 bases unmatched. This CDR3 spans 14 amino acids. Germline V lookup: CDR1 ENHRY, CDR2 SYGVKD. CDR3 sequence reads: CAISPSGVSKTQYF. The CDR3 bases are TGTGCCATCAGTCCTAGCGGGGTATCAAAGACCCAGTACTTC.